This is a list of T cell receptor beta chains from one sample in a study of blood T cell repertoires in COVID-19. TCRdb's table, derived via immunoSEQ multiplex PCR, lists solely in-frame clones and lacks some. The sample has around 300,000 clones, about 85% seen once; the top ten hold roughly 2.5%. The sample comprised PBMCs or T cells enriched from blood (not recorded which). Every receptor here comes from a woman aged 45-65 years who had recovered from COVID-19. Each CDR3 is given with its conserved first and last residue. The D gene is left open where the match is weak.

TRBV29-1	TRBJ2-7	.	CSVGGTHGVEQYF	TGCAGCGTCGGCGGGACTCACGGCGTCGAGCAGTACTTC
TRBV7-3	TRBJ2-3	TRBD2	CASSFGTSGGVTDTQYF	TGTGCCAGCAGCTTTGGGACTAGCGGGGGGGTCACAGATACGCAGTATTTT
TRBV6-4	TRBJ1-5	TRBD1	CASIIQTGANSNQPQHF	TGTGCCAGCATTATCCAAACAGGGGCTAATAGCAATCAGCCCCAGCATTTT
TRBV6-2/TRBV6-3	TRBJ1-5	.	CASSPTPDSSNQPQHF	TGTGCCAGCAGTCCCACACCCGATAGCAGCAATCAGCCCCAGCATTTT
TRBV12-5	TRBJ2-5	TRBD2	CASYWWGTSGRAGETQYF	TGTGCTAGTTATTGGTGGGGGACTAGCGGGAGGGCCGGAGAGACCCAGTACTTC
TRBV27	TRBJ2-5	.	CASSLSGGTAQYF	TGTGCCAGCAGTTTGAGTGGCGGTACGGCCCAGTACTTC
TRBV27	TRBJ1-1	.	CASSPRETVNTEAFF	TGTGCCAGCAGCCCCCGGGAGACGGTGAACACTGAAGCTTTCTTT
TRBV6-5	TRBJ2-5	.	CASSYGRGWETQYF	TGTGCCAGCAGTTACGGCAGGGGATGGGAGACCCAGTACTTC
TRBV29-1	TRBJ1-4	TRBD1	CSAQGGPGEKLFF	TGCAGCGCCCAGGGGGGTCCCGGGGAAAAACTGTTTTTT
TRBV7-6	TRBJ2-5	TRBD1	CASSFSPGTGLQETQYF	TGTGCCAGCAGCTTTTCCCCCGGGACAGGGTTACAAGAGACCCAGTACTTC
TRBV4-1	TRBJ1-2	.	CASSQAGARGYTF	TGCGCCAGCAGCCAAGCAGGGGCCCGTGGCTACACCTTC
TRBV13	TRBJ2-4	.	CASSPHRQAAKNIQYF	TGTGCCAGCAGCCCGCATCGACAGGCTGCCAAAAACATTCAGTACTTC
TRBV27	TRBJ1-2	.	CASSDGPPEGYGYTF	TGTGCCAGCAGCGACGGACCCCCGGAGGGCTATGGCTACACCTTC
TRBV27	TRBJ2-5	.	CASSSLPGSSGETQYF	TGTGCCAGCAGCTCTTTACCAGGGTCGTCGGGAGAGACCCAGTACTTC